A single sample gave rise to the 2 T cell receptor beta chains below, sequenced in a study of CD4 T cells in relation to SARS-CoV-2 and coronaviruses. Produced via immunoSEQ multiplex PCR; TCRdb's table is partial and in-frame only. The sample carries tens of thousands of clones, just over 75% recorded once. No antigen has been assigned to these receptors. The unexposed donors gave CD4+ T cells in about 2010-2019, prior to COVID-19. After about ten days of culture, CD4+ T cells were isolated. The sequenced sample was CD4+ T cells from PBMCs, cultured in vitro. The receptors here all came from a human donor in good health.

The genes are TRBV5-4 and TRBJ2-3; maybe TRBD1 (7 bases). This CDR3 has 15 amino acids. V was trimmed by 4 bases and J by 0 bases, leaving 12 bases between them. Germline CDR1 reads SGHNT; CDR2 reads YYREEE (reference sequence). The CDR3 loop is CASSPSGGSTDTQYF. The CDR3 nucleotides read TGTGCCAGCAGCCCGTCAGGGGGGAGCACAGATACGCAGTATTTT. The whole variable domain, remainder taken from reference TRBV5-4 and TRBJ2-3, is ETGVTQSPTHLIKTRGQQVTLRCSSQSGHNTVSWYQQALGQGPQFIFQYYREEENGRGNFPPRFSGLQFPNYSSELNVNALELDDSALYLCASSPSGGSTDTQYFGPGTRLTVL.

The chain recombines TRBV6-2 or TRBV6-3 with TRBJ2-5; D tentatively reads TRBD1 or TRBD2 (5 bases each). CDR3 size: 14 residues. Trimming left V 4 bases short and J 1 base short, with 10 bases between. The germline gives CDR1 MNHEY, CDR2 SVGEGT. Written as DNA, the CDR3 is TGTGCCAGCAGTTCCCGGGACCCCCAAGAGACCCAGTACTTC. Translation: CASSSRDPQETQYF.